This TCR beta chain originates from a study of Graves' ophthalmopathy and Graves' hyperthyroidism. Whole-study findings and limits: Prediction of ophthalmopathy progression reached around 70% sensitivity and approximately 75% specificity. Blood also held most thyroid clonotypes expanded above 0.001 frequency.

The diagnosis combined clinical symptoms, thyroxine, TRAb, thyroid ultrasound and orbital computed tomography scans. The germline V gene has CDR1 SGHVS and CDR2 FQNEAQ. V lost 6 bases and J lost 2, with 13 bases in between. This CDR3 spans 14 amino acids. The authors amplified TCR beta CDR3 regions, and they did so from RNA transcripts for repertoire sequencing. Amplification began with first-round RT-PCR using HTBI primers, then second-round multiplex PCR was performed. MiXCR, run by TCRdb on the multiplex PCR reads, gives a single entry per CDR3 protein. The sample records over a million distinct CDR3 sequences, about two fifths being singletons. Regarding this clonotype: Its antigen remains unknown.

Sequencing input: peripheral blood or thyroid tissue (not recorded which). This chain connects TRBV7-8 to TRBJ1-1; perhaps TRBD1 as D (6 bases). The TCR sequence derives from an adult man with Graves' hyperthyroidism. This CDR3 reads CASRSGGPNTEAFF. The DNA of the CDR3 is TGTGCCAGCAGGTCTGGGGGGCCTAACACTGAAGCTTTCTTT. Based on the CDR3 plus reference TRBV7-8 and TRBJ1-1, the full variable domain is GAGVSQSPRYKVAKRGQDVALRCDPISGHVSLFWYQQALGQGPEFLTYFQNEAQLDKSGLPSDRFFAERPEGSVSTLKIQRTQQEDSAVYLCASRSGGPNTEAFFGQGTRLTVV.